The rows below give T cell receptor beta chains drawn from one sample of a study of cytomegalovirus exposure and HLA in healthy donors. Sequenced by immunoSEQ multiplex PCR; TCRdb stores in-frame clones only, minus some. The profile covers under 150,000 clones, with approximately 83% appearing a single time and approximately 2% taken by the ten largest. The sequenced sample consisted of PBMCs. The receptors originated from a woman aged 40 to 50 in good health and CMV-seronegative. CDR3s include the opening cysteine and the closing phenylalanine or tryptophan. D genes are given only for firm matches. Where a row states a size, it is once, few, many or the class of an expanded clone; other rows omit it.

J gene: TRBJ1-1; clone size: .; D gene: .; CDR3 length: 13; V gene: TRBV5-6; CDR3 protein: CASSFVRGTEAFF; CDR3 DNA: TGTGCCAGCAGCTTCGTCAGGGGCACTGAAGCTTTCTTT
J gene: TRBJ2-5; clone size: .; D gene: .; CDR3 length: 13; V gene: TRBV4-1; CDR3 protein: CASSQVGGGGQYF; CDR3 DNA: TGCGCCAGCAGCCAAGTCGGAGGCGGTGGCCAGTACTTC
J gene: TRBJ1-5; clone size: .; D gene: .; CDR3 length: 13; V gene: TRBV19; CDR3 protein: CATTQGWDQPQHF; CDR3 DNA: TGTGCCACAACCCAGGGGTGGGATCAGCCCCAGCATTTT
J gene: TRBJ2-7; clone size: .; D gene: .; CDR3 length: 11; V gene: TRBV6-5; CDR3 protein: CASSYGREQYF; CDR3 DNA: TGTGCCAGCAGTTACGGCAGGGAGCAGTACTTC
J gene: TRBJ1-4; clone size: .; D gene: TRBD1; CDR3 length: 16; V gene: TRBV5-1; CDR3 protein: CASSLIPGQGFEKLFF; CDR3 DNA: TGCGCCAGCAGCTTGATCCCGGGACAGGGGTTTGAAAAACTGTTTTTT
J gene: TRBJ2-3; clone size: .; D gene: .; CDR3 length: 13; V gene: TRBV9; CDR3 protein: CASSVGETDTQYF; CDR3 DNA: TGTGCCAGCAGCGTAGGGGAGACAGATACGCAGTATTTT
J gene: TRBJ2-1; clone size: few; D gene: .; CDR3 length: 14; V gene: TRBV6-4; CDR3 protein: CASSEGELHNEQFF; CDR3 DNA: TGTGCCAGCAGTGAAGGAGAGCTACACAATGAGCAGTTCTTC
J gene: TRBJ1-2; clone size: few; D gene: .; CDR3 length: 13; V gene: TRBV5-6; CDR3 protein: CASSLVSNYGYTF; CDR3 DNA: TGTGCCAGCAGCTTGGTCTCTAACTATGGCTACACCTTC
J gene: TRBJ1-3; clone size: .; D gene: .; CDR3 length: 14; V gene: TRBV7-9; CDR3 protein: CASSLRGSGNTIYF; CDR3 DNA: TGTGCCAGCAGCTTAAGAGGCTCTGGAAACACCATATATTTT
J gene: TRBJ2-3; clone size: .; D gene: .; CDR3 length: 13; V gene: TRBV19; CDR3 protein: CASSIKLTDTQYF; CDR3 DNA: TGTGCCAGTAGTATCAAACTCACAGATACGCAGTATTTT
J gene: TRBJ2-7; clone size: .; D gene: TRBD2; CDR3 length: 14; V gene: TRBV13; CDR3 protein: CASSLSGATYEQYF; CDR3 DNA: TGTGCCAGCAGCTTGAGCGGGGCTACCTACGAGCAGTACTTC
J gene: TRBJ1-1; clone size: .; D gene: .; CDR3 length: 14; V gene: TRBV7-9; CDR3 protein: CASSLGMANTEAFF; CDR3 DNA: TGTGCCAGCAGCTTAGGAATGGCGAACACTGAAGCTTTCTTT
J gene: TRBJ1-1; clone size: .; D gene: .; CDR3 length: 16; V gene: TRBV7-9; CDR3 protein: CSSSDLGGLLDTEAFF; CDR3 DNA: TGTTCCAGCAGCGATTTGGGGGGTCTCTTGGACACTGAAGCTTTCTTT
J gene: TRBJ2-1; clone size: .; D gene: TRBD2; CDR3 length: 18; V gene: TRBV7-9; CDR3 protein: CASSLVKSGSASYNEQFF; CDR3 DNA: TGTGCCAGCAGCTTAGTGAAAAGCGGGAGTGCCTCCTACAATGAGCAGTTCTTC
J gene: TRBJ2-2; clone size: many; D gene: TRBD1; CDR3 length: 15; V gene: TRBV6-5; CDR3 protein: CASSRGTDLTGELFF; CDR3 DNA: TGTGCCAGCAGTCGAGGGACAGACCTCACCGGGGAGCTGTTTTTT
J gene: TRBJ2-3; clone size: .; D gene: TRBD2; CDR3 length: 17; V gene: TRBV19; CDR3 protein: CASSRSSGGRFTDTQYF; CDR3 DNA: TGTGCCAGTAGTAGGTCTAGCGGGGGACGCTTCACAGATACGCAGTATTTT
J gene: TRBJ2-3; clone size: .; D gene: .; CDR3 length: 14; V gene: TRBV7-6; CDR3 protein: CASSLSVSTDTQYF; CDR3 DNA: TGTGCCAGCAGCTTGTCGGTTAGCACAGATACGCAGTATTTT
J gene: TRBJ2-6; clone size: .; D gene: TRBD1; CDR3 length: 16; V gene: TRBV7-9; CDR3 protein: CASSPPDRAGANVLTF; CDR3 DNA: TGTGCCAGCAGCCCCCCGGACAGGGCTGGGGCCAACGTCCTGACTTTC
J gene: TRBJ2-7; clone size: .; D gene: .; CDR3 length: 13; V gene: TRBV18; CDR3 protein: CASSPLGRDEQYF; CDR3 DNA: TGTGCCAGCTCACCTCTGGGCAGGGACGAGCAGTACTTC
J gene: TRBJ2-4; clone size: .; D gene: .; CDR3 length: 16; V gene: TRBV27; CDR3 protein: CASSLWGRRGENIQYF; CDR3 DNA: TGTGCCAGCAGTTTATGGGGACGGAGGGGAGAAAACATTCAGTACTTC
J gene: TRBJ1-1; clone size: .; D gene: TRBD1; CDR3 length: 16; V gene: TRBV27; CDR3 protein: CASSPNRQGGYTEAFF; CDR3 DNA: TGTGCCAGCAGTCCAAATCGACAGGGCGGATACACTGAAGCTTTCTTT
J gene: TRBJ2-7; clone size: .; D gene: TRBD1; CDR3 length: 14; V gene: TRBV15; CDR3 protein: CATSPTGDVYEQYF; CDR3 DNA: TGTGCCACCAGTCCGACAGGGGATGTCTACGAGCAGTACTTC
J gene: TRBJ1-2; clone size: .; D gene: TRBD1; CDR3 length: 13; V gene: TRBV5-1; CDR3 protein: CASSLEGGAVYTF; CDR3 DNA: TGCGCCAGCAGCTTGGAAGGGGGCGCCGTCTACACCTTC
J gene: TRBJ2-1; clone size: few; D gene: TRBD2; CDR3 length: 16; V gene: TRBV27; CDR3 protein: CASSLPPAGGYNEQFF; CDR3 DNA: TGTGCCAGCAGTCTCCCCCCAGCGGGAGGCTACAATGAGCAGTTCTTC
J gene: TRBJ2-2; clone size: .; D gene: .; CDR3 length: 12; V gene: TRBV28; CDR3 protein: CASRENAGELFF; CDR3 DNA: TGTGCCAGCAGGGAGAACGCCGGGGAGCTGTTTTTT
J gene: TRBJ1-5; clone size: few; D gene: TRBD1; CDR3 length: 14; V gene: TRBV28; CDR3 protein: CASRQGGGNQPQHF; CDR3 DNA: TGTGCCAGCAGGCAGGGGGGCGGAAATCAGCCCCAGCATTTT
J gene: TRBJ1-1; clone size: .; D gene: TRBD1; CDR3 length: 14; V gene: TRBV2; CDR3 protein: CASKGGRANTEAFF; CDR3 DNA: TGTGCCAGCAAAGGGGGCAGGGCGAACACTGAAGCTTTCTTT